This TCR beta chain was retrieved from a study of T cells after yellow fever vaccination. Study information: Low-cell-number fractions were prepared with SMART-Seq v4 Ultra Low Input.

Notes on this clonotype: Its specificity is unknown.

TCR cDNA was made by 5'RACE template switching, adding a universal primer site and UMIs. TCRdb redid the calling of the 5' RACE reads with MiXCR, one entry per CDR3 protein. The repertoire holds hundreds of thousands of distinct CDR3 sequences, with around 3.9% as singletons. Study results and limitations: Reappearance after the booster was seen for most primary-vaccination clones, at 95% to 96% CD4 and about 90% CD8.

CDR1 LGHNA and CDR2 YSLEER come from the germline V gene. Trimming took 3 bases from V and 5 from J; bases not matched to a gene: 6. The CDR3 has 14 amino acids. The chain combines TRBV4-3 with TRBJ1-2; the match to TRBD1 covers 7 bases. This material consisted of PBMCs, taken on the day of the yellow fever booster vaccination. This clonotype was sampled from a man aged 18 to 30 who received the YFV17D yellow fever vaccine. The CDR3 protein is CASSQETGAYGYTF. CDR3 bases: TGCGCCAGCAGCCAGGAAACAGGGGCTTATGGCTACACCTTC.